This T cell receptor (beta chain) came from a study of blood T cell repertoires in COVID-19. About the study: Samples taken during acute and convalescent COVID-19 were collected in the United States, Italy and Spain. The cDNA or gDNA used as material had been derived from T cells, B-cell-depleted T cells, or PBMCs.

In the authors' workflow: Reference gene primer amplification in the assay estimated nucleated cell counts. Here immunoSEQ multiplex PCR was the method, and the copy in TCRdb shows in-frame clones only, minus some. V, J and clone size were drawn from that table, and D and trimming were deduced from the DNA. The table shows some 99,000 clones, with around 89% occurring only once. This CDR3 has 15 amino acids. Germline V lookup: CDR1 LGHDT, CDR2 YNNKEL (reference sequence). Trimming at V came to 4 bases and at J to 3 bases, leaving 9 bases not matched to a gene. Sequenced sample: peripheral blood. This TCR was recovered from a human donor in a cohort sampled during active COVID-19. The rearrangement joins TRBV3-1 (or the pseudogene TRBV3-2) to TRBJ2-7; TRBD1 matches at 7 bases. In nucleotides, the CDR3 is TGTGCCAGCAGCCCGAAGACAGGGCGGAACTACGAGCAGTACTTC. It is translated as CASSPKTGRNYEQYF.